This T cell receptor (beta chain) was observed in a study of T cell responses to AZD1222 COVID-19 vaccine. Study results and limitations: At study baseline, merely several AZD1222 recipients were seropositive.

Libraries were prepared by immunoSEQ multiplex PCR; TCRdb keeps only in-frame clonotypes and omits some of them. Counted here are approximately 150,000 clones, 88% occurring once; the ten biggest clones make up roughly 4.3%. Concerning this clone itself: Its matching antigen is unknown.

Second doses that came at about 4 or about 12 weeks were put together. V trimming: 2 bases; J trimming: 6 bases; junction bases outside the gene matches: 9. The CDR3 has 15 residues. Germline assignment: CDR1 SGHDN and CDR2 FVKESK. The clonotype comes from an adult who received the AZD1222 COVID-19 vaccine. The rearrangement links TRBV14 to TRBJ1-2; 7 bases are a match to TRBD1. The sequencing here drew on peripheral blood, taken 28 days after the second AZD1222 dose. The chain's CDR3 is CASSQWAGQNNGYTF. The CDR3 coding sequence is TGTGCCAGCAGCCAATGGGCGGGACAGAACAATGGCTACACCTTC.